This T cell receptor (beta chain) was sequenced for a study of T cell repertoires in cytomegalovirus infection. As for the study in general: Indications came from public TCR beta signatures; they pointed to CMV infection and to a matching HLA type.

CDR1 and CDR2 from the germline V gene are DFQATT and SNEGSKA (reference sequence). The CDR3 length is 15 residues. The V and J ends lost 5 bases and 0 bases, in that order; junction bases with no gene match: 8. Study-wide results and limits: Clonotype analysis showed dominance of the ex vivo response by HLA-C-restricted CMV-specific TCR beta clonotypes. Cumulated frequencies of public TCR beta families served to identify carriers of CMV plus the relevant HLA.

Concerning this clonotype: Its antigen is unidentified.

MiXCR was run by TCRdb on the reads, yielding one entry per CDR3 protein. Seen here are over 200,000 distinct CDR3 sequences, roughly an eighth observed once, and the top ten hold around 8.8%. The J gene is TRBJ2-3, the V gene TRBV20-1; 7 bases agree with TRBD2. Sequenced material: PBMCs. The source of this sequence is a human donor in good health (CMV status not recorded). Some clones in this sample may be carry-over from other donors' samples. The CDR3 region is CSASREGRSTDTQYF. The CDR3, as DNA: TGCAGTGCTTCGAGGGAGGGGCGGAGCACAGATACGCAGTATTTT.